This T cell receptor beta chain was recovered during a study of T cell responses to AZD1222 COVID-19 vaccine. Data came from immunoSEQ multiplex PCR; TCRdb stores just in-frame clones and leaves some out. There are fewer than 100,000 clones in the sample; about nine tenths occur only once, and about 1.3% lies in the top ten. Pooling covered second doses at about 4 or about 12 weeks. Trimming left V 6 bases short and J 2 bases short, with 13 bases between. The germline gives CDR1 MRHNA, CDR2 SNTAGT. This CDR3 comprises 14 residues. The rearrangement uses TRBV6-4 and TRBJ1-1; weak D call: TRBD1 (6 bases). This clonotype originated in an adult who received the AZD1222 COVID-19 vaccine. Sequencing used peripheral blood, obtained 28 days after the second AZD1222 dose. As DNA, the CDR3 is TGTGCCAGCAGCTCAGAAGGGGGTAACACTGAAGCTTTCTTT. It is translated as CASSSEGGNTEAFF.